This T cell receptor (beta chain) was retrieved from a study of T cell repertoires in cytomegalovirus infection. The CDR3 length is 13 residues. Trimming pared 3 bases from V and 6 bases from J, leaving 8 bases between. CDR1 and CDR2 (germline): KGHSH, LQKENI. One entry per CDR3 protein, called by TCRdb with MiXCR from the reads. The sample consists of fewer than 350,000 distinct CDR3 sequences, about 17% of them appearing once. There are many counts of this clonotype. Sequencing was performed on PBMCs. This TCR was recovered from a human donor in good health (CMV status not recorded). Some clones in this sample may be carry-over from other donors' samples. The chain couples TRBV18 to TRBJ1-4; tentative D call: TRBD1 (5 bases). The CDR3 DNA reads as TGTGCCAGCTCACCGGGCAGGGATGAAAAACTGTTTTTT. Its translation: CASSPGRDEKLFF.